The 9 T cell receptor beta chains given below trace back to one sample, sequenced in a study of blood T cell repertoires in COVID-19. Sequencing was performed with immunoSEQ multiplex PCR; in TCRdb, only in-frame clones are kept and a portion is missing. The sample has roughly 70,000 clones; around 70% are singletons. Sequenced sample: peripheral blood. The receptors were gathered from a man aged 55 to 69 with acute or convalescent COVID-19.

This rearrangement joins TRBV19 to TRBJ1-1; maybe TRBD1 (6 bases). V was cut by 3 bases and J by 0 bases, with 8 bases left in between. Germline V gene lookup returns CDR1 LNHDA and CDR2 SQIVND (reference sequence). There are 14 residues in the CDR3. CDR3 region: CASSIGQLNTEAFF. The CDR3, as DNA: TGTGCCAGTAGTATTGGACAGTTGAACACTGAAGCTTTCTTT.

This rearrangement joins TRBV11-3 to TRBJ2-2, with D maybe TRBD1 (6 bases). This CDR3 contains 13 residues. The V end was cut by 5 bases, the J end by 6 bases, with 10 bases between. The germline gives CDR1 SGHNT, CDR2 YENEEA. CDR3 DNA: TGTGCCAGCAGCCACCGGACAGCCGGGGAGCTGTTTTTT. Amino acids: CASSHRTAGELFF.

Only one count was recorded for this clone. The DNA for the CDR3 is TGTGCCAGCAGCGAGGGGGCAGGGGCAGAGAACACCGGGGAGCTGTTTTTT. It translates to CASSEGAGAENTGELFF. J is TRBJ2-2 and V is TRBV25-1; 7 nucleotides agree with TRBD1. J gave up 1 base and V 6 bases, and 11 bases lay outside the gene matches. CDR1 is MGHDK and CDR2 is SYGVNS in the germline V gene. The CDR3 extends over 17 amino acids.

A note on this clone: This same CDR3 is encoded by further DNA sequences in the sample. This chain links TRBV10-2 with TRBJ1-2; D is ambiguous. This CDR3 has 11 residues. The germline V and J ends were trimmed by 8 bases and 4 bases, with 8 bases remaining between them. Germline CDR1 WSHSY, CDR2 SAAADI. The CDR3: CASSPSYGYTF. The CDR3 DNA sequence: TGCGCCAGCTCTCCCTCCTATGGCTACACCTTC.

The CDR3 sequence is CASGGVRGRLVTQYF. The CDR3 DNA follows: TGTGCCAGTGGGGGGGTCCGTGGGCGCTTGGTTACGCAGTATTTT. This chain connects TRBV19 to TRBJ2-3, with 7 positions matching TRBD2. The CDR3 loop spans 15 amino acids. Trimming removed 8 bases from V and 8 bases from J; junction bases left unmatched: 16. CDR1 and CDR2 (germline): LNHDA, SQIVND (reference sequence). Full variable domain (remainder filled in from reference TRBV19 and TRBJ2-3): DGGITQSPKYLFRKEGQNVTLSCEQNLNHDAMYWYRQDPGQGLRLIYYSQIVNDFQKGDIAEGYSVSREKKESFPLTVTSAQKNPTAFYLCASGGVRGRLVTQYFGPGTRLTVL.

This rearrangement joins TRBV6-6 to TRBJ1-1, with D possibly being TRBD1 (5 bases). CDR3 length: 13 residues. Per the germline V gene, CDR1 is MNHNY and CDR2 is SVGAGI (reference sequence). The V and J ends lost 6 bases and 5 bases respectively, with 13 bases between them. CDR3 amino acids: CASRPRVGTEAFF. The CDR3 DNA follows: TGTGCCAGCAGGCCCAGGGTGGGAACTGAAGCTTTCTTT.

This chain connects TRBV5-6 to TRBJ2-5; TRBD1 is a possible D gene (5 bases). The germline V gene has CDR1 SGHDT and CDR2 YYEEEE. The CDR3 has 13 amino acids. Trimming left V 4 bases short and J 2 bases short, with 9 bases between. CDR3 sequence reads: CASSRTFQETQYF. The CDR3 DNA reads as TGTGCCAGCAGCAGGACATTTCAAGAGACCCAGTACTTC.

The rearrangement uses TRBV5-5 and TRBJ2-7, with 9 bases aligning to TRBD1. There are 15 residues in the CDR3. Trimming removed 4 bases from V and 7 bases from J; junction bases left unmatched: 12. Per germline, CDR1 SGHKS and CDR2 YYEKEE (reference sequence). CDR3 bases: TGTGCCAGCAGCCGAGACCGGGACAGGGTGCGAGAGCAGTACTTC. It is translated as CASSRDRDRVREQYF.

The J gene is TRBJ2-5, the V gene TRBV9, with a tentative D call TRBD1 (6 bases). The length of the CDR3 is 15 residues. Germline V lookup: CDR1 SGDLS, CDR2 YYNGEE. Trimming pared 4 bases from V and 0 bases from J, leaving 13 bases between. Written as DNA, the CDR3 is TGTGCCAGCAGCTCCTCCTGGGGGCACCAAGAGACCCAGTACTTC. Translating gives CASSSSWGHQETQYF.